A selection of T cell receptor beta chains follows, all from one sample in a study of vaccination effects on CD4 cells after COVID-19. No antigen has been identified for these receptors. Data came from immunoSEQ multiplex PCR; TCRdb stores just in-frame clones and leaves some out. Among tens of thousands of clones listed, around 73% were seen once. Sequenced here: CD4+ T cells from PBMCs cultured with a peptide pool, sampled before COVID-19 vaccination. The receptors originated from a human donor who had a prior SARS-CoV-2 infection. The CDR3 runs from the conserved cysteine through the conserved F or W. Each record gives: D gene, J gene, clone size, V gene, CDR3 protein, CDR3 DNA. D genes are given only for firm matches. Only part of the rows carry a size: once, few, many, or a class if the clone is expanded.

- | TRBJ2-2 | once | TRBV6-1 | CASSDLNTGELFF | TGTGCCAGCAGTGATCTAAACACCGGGGAGCTGTTTTTT
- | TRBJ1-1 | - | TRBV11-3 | CASSLVGPREAFF | TGTGCCAGCAGCTTAGTCGGTCCAAGGGAAGCTTTCTTT
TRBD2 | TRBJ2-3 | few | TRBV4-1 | CASSQVTSENTDTQYF | TGCGCCAGCAGCCAAGTGACTAGCGAGAACACAGATACGCAGTATTTT
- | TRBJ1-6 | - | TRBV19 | CASSIRDPYNSPLHF | TGTGCCAGTAGTATACGGGACCCGTATAATTCACCCCTCCACTTT
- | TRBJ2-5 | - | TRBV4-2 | CASSHAGGFETQYF | TGTGCCAGCAGCCACGCTGGGGGGTTTGAGACCCAGTACTTC
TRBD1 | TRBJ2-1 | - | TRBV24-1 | CATSDTNRGEQFF | TGTGCCACCAGTGACACCAACAGGGGTGAGCAGTTCTTC
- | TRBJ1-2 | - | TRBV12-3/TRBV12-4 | CASSMTGNYGYTF | TGTGCCAGCAGTATGACAGGCAACTATGGCTACACCTTC
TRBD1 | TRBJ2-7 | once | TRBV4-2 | CASSQIPGQGYEQYF | TGTGCCAGCAGCCAGATCCCCGGACAGGGTTACGAGCAGTACTTC
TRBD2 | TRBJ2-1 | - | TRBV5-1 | CASRPRGGLYNEQFF | TGCGCCAGCAGACCTCGGGGGGGCCTATACAATGAGCAGTTCTTC
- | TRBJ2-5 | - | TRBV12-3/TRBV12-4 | CASIRLAQETQYF | TGTGCCAGCATCCGCCTAGCTCAAGAGACCCAGTACTTC
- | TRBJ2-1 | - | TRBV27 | CASSLQQYNEQFF | TGTGCCAGCAGTTTGCAACAATACAATGAGCAGTTCTTC
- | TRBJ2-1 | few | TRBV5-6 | CASSLGGGTELYNEQFF | TGTGCCAGCAGCTTGGGGGGAGGGACAGAACTTTACAATGAGCAGTTCTTC
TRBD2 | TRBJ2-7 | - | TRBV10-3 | CAIKAGLSYEQYF | TGTGCCATCAAAGCGGGACTTAGCTACGAGCAGTACTTC
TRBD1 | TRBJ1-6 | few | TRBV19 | CASTTPGHRGRPNSPLHF | TGTGCCAGTACCACCCCTGGGCACAGGGGGCGACCGAATTCACCCCTCCACTTT
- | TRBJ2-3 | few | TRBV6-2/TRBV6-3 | CASSRGRAWTDTQYF | TGTGCCAGCAGTAGGGGACGGGCCTGGACAGATACGCAGTATTTT
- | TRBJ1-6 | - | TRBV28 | CASNYLWGSYNSPLHF | TGTGCCAGCAATTACTTGTGGGGATCCTATAATTCACCCCTCCACTTT
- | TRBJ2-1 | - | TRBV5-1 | CASLQEGNEQFF | TGCGCCAGCTTACAGGAGGGTAATGAGCAGTTCTTC
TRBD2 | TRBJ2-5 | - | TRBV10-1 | CASSESACDSGGQETQYF | TGCGCCAGCAGTGAGTCGGCCTGTGATAGCGGGGGGCAAGAGACCCAGTACTTC